The 20 T cell receptor beta chains reported below all come from one sample, sequenced in a study of cytomegalovirus exposure and HLA in healthy donors. Vbeta (60) and Jbeta (13) primers were used in the PCR. Produced via immunoSEQ multiplex PCR; TCRdb's table is partial and in-frame only. In the table there are 110,000 to 150,000 clones, roughly 76% of which are singletons. The specimen sequenced was PBMCs. Receptor source: a female donor in good health and CMV-seronegative.

V usage is TRBV12-5 and J usage is TRBJ2-2; D perhaps matches TRBD1 (5 bases). This CDR3 is built from 17 residues. CDR1 and CDR2 from the germline V gene are LGHNT and FRNRAP. Trimming removed 2 bases from V and 0 bases from J, with 13 bases in between. The CDR3 loop reads CASGLPTLGANTGELFF. The CDR3 bases are TGTGCTAGTGGTTTGCCAACCTTAGGGGCGAACACCGGGGAGCTGTTTTTT.

This clone has only one observation. V gene TRBV27 combines with J gene TRBJ2-7, with D perhaps TRBD1 (6 bases). Germline loops: CDR1 MNHEY, CDR2 SMNVEV (reference sequence). V lost 4 bases and J lost 1, with 8 bases in between. The CDR3 runs 13 residues. The CDR3 nucleotides are TGTGCCAGCAGTTATGGACAGTCCTACGAGCAGTACTTC. Its protein product is CASSYGQSYEQYF.

This clone turned up a few times. This chain joins TRBV28 and TRBJ2-1; tentative D call: TRBD2 (6 bases). Trimming cost V 3 bases and J 7 bases, with 13 bases left between them. The CDR3 has 14 amino acids. The germline CDR1 and CDR2 sequences are MDHEN and SYDVKM. CDR3 region: CASSFLQEGNEQFF. Here the CDR3 DNA reads TGTGCCAGCAGTTTCCTGCAGGAGGGGAATGAGCAGTTCTTC. Together with reference TRBV28 and TRBJ2-1, the CDR3 gives the full variable domain: DVKVTQSSRYLVKRTGEKVFLECVQDMDHENMFWYRQDPGLGLRLIYFSYDVKMKEKGDIPEGYSVSREKKERFSLILESASTNQTSMYLCASSFLQEGNEQFFGPGTRLTVL.

This clone was observed a single time. This chain connects TRBV28 to TRBJ2-2, with unresolved D. The V gene lost 3 bases and the J gene lost 4 bases, with 12 bases spanning the gap. The length of the CDR3 is 15 residues. Germline V gene data show CDR1 as MDHEN and CDR2 as SYDVKM. The chain's CDR3 is CASSFRRQSTGELFF. In DNA form, the CDR3 reads TGTGCCAGCAGTTTCCGTCGTCAGTCCACCGGGGAGCTGTTTTTT.

This chain connects TRBV4-1 to TRBJ1-5, with D possibly matching TRBD1 (5 bases). The CDR3 sequence is 17 residues long. Looked up from germline, CDR1 is MGHRA and CDR2 is YSYEKL. The ends were cut back, 3 bases at V and 2 bases at J, with 17 bases in the middle. The CDR3 reads CASSHLQGKGGNQPQHF. In nucleotides, the CDR3 is TGCGCCAGCAGCCACCTCCAGGGAAAAGGGGGCAATCAGCCCCAGCATTTT.

The chain couples TRBV5-1 to TRBJ1-1; 7 bases line up with TRBD1. The CDR3 loop spans 17 amino acids. CDR1 and CDR2 (germline): SGHRS, YFSETQ. The V and J ends lost 0 bases and 0 bases, in that order; junction bases with no gene match: 8. The CDR3 DNA is TGCGCCAGCAGCTTGGATCTGGACAGGCCTATGAACACTGAAGCTTTCTTT. This translates into CASSLDLDRPMNTEAFF.

The V call is TRBV25-1, the J call TRBJ1-5; D call uncertain. Germline loops: CDR1 MGHDK, CDR2 SYGVNS. V gave up 8 bases and J gave up 4 bases, with 15 bases separating them. The CDR3 has 14 amino acids. The DNA of the CDR3 is TGTGCCAGCCGTGGGCAGGCACCTAATCAGCCCCAGCATTTT. This gives the protein CASRGQAPNQPQHF.

The chain carries TRBV28 and TRBJ1-1, with D maybe TRBD1 (5 bases). V gave up 5 bases and J gave up 4 bases, with 20 bases separating them. The CDR3 totals 16 residues. The germline CDR1 and CDR2 sequences are MDHEN and SYDVKM. CDR3 sequence: CASSPGGGGLSTEAFF. CDR3 DNA: TGTGCCAGCAGTCCCGGCGGGGGGGGGTTGTCCACTGAAGCTTTCTTT.

V and J are TRBV5-1 and TRBJ2-5; 9 nucleotides line up with TRBD1. The V segment lost 4 bases and the J segment 3 bases; nucleotides outside the gene matches: 1. The CDR3 runs 13 residues. Germline V gene data show CDR1 as SGHRS and CDR2 as YFSETQ. In DNA, the CDR3 is TGCGCCAGCAGCGGGACAGGGAAAGAGACCCAGTACTTC. Translating it yields CASSGTGKETQYF.

The rearrangement links TRBV4-1 to TRBJ1-2; TRBD1 matches 7 bases. With V trimmed by 1 base and J by 1 base, 9 bases remained unmatched. Germline-derived CDR1 and CDR2 are MGHRA and YSYEKL. This CDR3 spans 17 amino acids. CDR3 sequence: CASSQGGTAVFNYGYTF. The DNA of the CDR3 is TGCGCCAGCAGCCAAGGAGGGACAGCCGTCTTTAACTATGGCTACACCTTC.

CDR3 DNA: TGTGCCAGCAGGGGACTAGCGGAGCGCTCCTACAATGAGCAGTTCTTC. Protein: CASRGLAERSYNEQFF. The chain joins TRBV25-1 to TRBJ2-1; TRBD2 matches 11 bases. Germline CDR1 reads MGHDK; CDR2 reads SYGVNS. Losses at the gene ends were 6 bases for V and 0 bases for J; bases not matched to a gene: 4. The length of the CDR3 is 16 residues. Filled out from reference TRBV25-1 and TRBJ2-1, the complete variable domain reads EADIYQTPRYLVIGTGKKITLECSQTMGHDKMYWYQQDPGMELHLIHYSYGVNSTEKGDLSSESTVSRIRTEHFPLTLESARPSHTSQYLCASRGLAERSYNEQFFGPGTRLTVL.

The rearrangement joins TRBV5-1 to TRBJ2-7; 8 nucleotides align to TRBD1. With 1 base clipped from V and 2 bases from J, the junction kept 5 bases outside the gene matches. Germline CDR1 reads SGHRS; CDR2 reads YFSETQ. CDR3 length equals 15 residues. Here the CDR3 reads CASSLSGQGPYEQYF. CDR3 nucleotide sequence: TGCGCCAGCAGCTTGTCCGGACAGGGCCCCTACGAGCAGTACTTC.

Points on this clone: The sample carries other DNA sequences with the same CDR3. The V call is TRBV14, the J call TRBJ2-7; no clear D gene. Germline CDR1 reads SGHDN; CDR2 reads FVKESK. This CDR3 is built from 12 residues. Between the trimmed V and J ends, which lost 1 base and 4 bases, there was a span of 5 bases. CDR3 DNA: TGTGCCAGCAGCCAAGTCCGGTACGAGCAGTACTTC. The encoded protein is CASSQVRYEQYF. Combining the CDR3 with reference TRBV14 and TRBJ2-7 gives the whole variable domain EAGVTQFPSHSVIEKGQTVTLRCDPISGHDNLYWYRRVMGKEIKFLLHFVKESKQDESGMPNNRFLAERTGGTYSTLKVQPAELEDSGVYFCASSQVRYEQYFGPGTRLTVT.

V gene TRBV5-6 combines with J gene TRBJ2-7; unclear D gene. Deletions cut 3 bases from V and 1 base from J, with 5 bases between. Germline CDR1 is SGHDT and CDR2 is YYEEEE. This CDR3 has 12 residues. CDR3 in amino acids: CASSSQSYEQYF. The CDR3 coding sequence is TGTGCCAGCAGCTCCCAATCCTACGAGCAGTACTTC.

The rearrangement uses TRBV15 and TRBJ1-5, with 7 bases identical to TRBD1. Germline-derived CDR1 and CDR2 are LNHNV and YYDKDF (reference sequence). Germline trimming cut 1 base from V and 0 bases from J; bases unmatched to any gene: 9. This CDR3 is built from 18 residues. The CDR3 reads CATSRGYSGTDSNQPQHF. The CDR3 DNA is TGTGCCACCAGCAGAGGCTACTCCGGGACAGATAGCAATCAGCCCCAGCATTTT.

In its sample, this clone was seen a few times. V and J are TRBV5-5 and TRBJ1-4; D ambiguous. The CDR3 covers 16 residues. Trimming removed 1 base from V and 0 bases from J, with 10 bases in between. Germline loops: CDR1 SGHKS, CDR2 YYEKEE (reference sequence). The CDR3 DNA follows: TGTGCCAGCAGCTTGCCCTACAGTGCAACTAATGAAAAACTGTTTTTT. Translating gives CASSLPYSATNEKLFF.

CDR3 sequence reads: CASSLTGAYEQYF. The CDR3 bases are TGCGCCAGCAGCTTGACAGGGGCCTACGAGCAGTACTTC. This chain connects TRBV4-1 to TRBJ2-7; 8 bases line up with TRBD1. V lost 5 bases to trimming and J lost 2 bases; unmatched junction nucleotides: 2. CDR3 size: 13 residues. Germline values: CDR1 MGHRA, CDR2 YSYEKL.

The chain is built from TRBV2 and TRBJ2-1; no reliable D call. Deletions cut 3 bases from V and 0 bases from J, with 9 bases between. The CDR3 extends over 15 amino acids. Germline V CDR1 and CDR2: SNHLY, FYNNEI. Here the CDR3 DNA reads TGTGCCAGCAGTGAGACGACAAGCTCCTACAATGAGCAGTTCTTC. Translating it yields CASSETTSSYNEQFF.

V and J are TRBV5-4 and TRBJ1-3; 8 positions agree with TRBD1. J gave up 0 bases and V 1 base, and 0 bases lay outside the gene matches. This CDR3 spans 15 amino acids. Germline values: CDR1 SGHNT, CDR2 YYREEE (reference sequence). For the CDR3, the DNA is TGTGCCAGCAGCTTGACAGGGGGCTCTGGAAACACCATATATTTT. Its translation is CASSLTGGSGNTIYF.

The chain couples TRBV15 to TRBJ1-5; no reliable D call. Looked up from germline, CDR1 is LNHNV and CDR2 is YYDKDF (reference sequence). Trimming took 0 bases from V and 5 from J, leaving 8 bases between them. This CDR3 region has 14 residues. CDR3 residues: CATSREGGHQPQHF. The CDR3 DNA is TGTGCCACCAGCAGAGAAGGAGGCCATCAGCCCCAGCATTTT.